These 2 T cell receptor beta chains share one sample of origin, sequenced in a study of beta chain features in type 1 diabetes. What was sequenced were expressed TCRB transcripts, since all of the isolated RNA had been reverse transcribed. The table came from immunoSEQ multiplex PCR; TCRdb's copy has only in-frame clones and leaves some out. The table has hundreds of thousands of clones, approximately 28% seen once. Sequenced input: naive CD4+ T cells from blood. The receptors derive from a man between 18 and 29 years old in good health.

The chain uses TRBV7-2 and TRBJ2-1; 7 nucleotides line up with TRBD2. V lost 1 base, J lost 9 bases, and 3 bases stayed unmatched. The CDR3 length is 13 residues. Germline loops: CDR1 SGHTA, CDR2 FQGNSA. This chain's CDR3 is CASSLDWGGEQFF. CDR3 sequence (DNA): TGTGCCAGCAGCTTAGACTGGGGGGGTGAGCAGTTCTTC. Together with reference TRBV7-2 and TRBJ2-1, the CDR3 gives the full variable domain: GAGVSQSPSNKVTEKGKDVELRCDPISGHTALYWYRQSLGQGLEFLIYFQGNSAPDKSGLPSDRFSAERTGGSVSTLTIQRTQQEDSAVYLCASSLDWGGEQFFGPGTRLTVL.

The rearrangement uses TRBV4-3 and TRBJ2-7; a weak D match, TRBD1 (6 bases). Germline V gene lookup returns CDR1 LGHNA and CDR2 YSLEER. The CDR3 runs 16 residues. V lost 0 bases and J 3 bases, leaving 15 bases between the germline ends. In nucleotides, the CDR3 is TGCGCCAGCAGCCAAGATGGTCAGGGGTCCCACTACGAGCAGTACTTC. This sequence encodes CASSQDGQGSHYEQYF.